The 29 T cell receptor beta chains listed next were all sequenced from one sample in a study of T cell responses to AZD1222 COVID-19 vaccine. The table came from immunoSEQ multiplex PCR; TCRdb's copy has only in-frame clones and leaves some out. The sample has about 140,000 clones; roughly 92% are singletons. This specimen consisted of peripheral blood, obtained on day 0 of AZD1222 vaccination. These receptors all stem from an adult in good health.

This clone was found once. The rearrangement uses TRBV30 and TRBJ2-2; no reliable D call. V was clipped by 0 bases and J by 5 bases, with 7 bases between them. CDR1 and CDR2 (germline): GTSNPN, SVGIG (reference sequence). This CDR3 region has 13 residues. The CDR3: CAWSVHGTGELFF. The CDR3 DNA reads as TGTGCCTGGAGTGTACATGGAACCGGGGAGCTGTTTTTT.

The V call is TRBV29-1, the J call TRBJ1-2; D is ambiguous. Trimming left V 5 bases short and J 7 bases short, with 14 bases between. Per germline, CDR1 SQVTM and CDR2 ANQGSEA. The length of the CDR3 is 12 residues. The CDR3 nucleotides are TGCAGCGTTCGGTCCCTGGACGGTGGCTACACCTTC. This translates into CSVRSLDGGYTF. Complete variable domain (other parts from reference TRBV29-1 and TRBJ1-2): SAVISQKPSRDICQRGTSLTIQCQVDSQVTMMFWYRQQPGQSLTLIATANQGSEATYESGFVIDKFPISRPNLTFSTLTVSNMSPEDSSIYLCSVRSLDGGYTFGSGTRLTVV.

In its sample, this clone was seen once. V usage is TRBV7-2 and J usage is TRBJ1-1; D is possibly TRBD1 (6 bases). V was shortened by 5 bases and J by 1 base, with 20 bases between the two germline ends. Germline V CDR1 and CDR2: SGHTA, FQGNSA. This CDR3 comprises 17 residues. For the CDR3, the DNA is TGTGCCAGCAGCGGACGCCGGTCGGGCAGGGGGAACACTGAAGCTTTCTTT. Translating it yields CASSGRRSGRGNTEAFF.

This clone was seen a single time. The chain recombines TRBV27 with TRBJ1-2; D call uncertain. The CDR3 has 15 amino acids. Per the germline V gene, CDR1 is MNHEY and CDR2 is SMNVEV (reference sequence). V was clipped by 6 bases and J by 5 bases, with 19 bases between them. The CDR3 protein is CASSLLPGSLYGYTF. In DNA, the CDR3 is TGTGCCAGCAGCCTACTACCGGGGAGCCTATATGGCTACACCTTC.

The V gene is TRBV6-6, the J gene TRBJ1-2, with a possible D match to TRBD1 (5 bases). In germline, CDR1 is MNHNY, CDR2 SVGAGI (reference sequence). Trimming pared 6 bases from V and 3 bases from J, leaving 29 bases between. This CDR3 is built from 19 residues. CDR3: CASSRTSPRGQGADYGYTF. The CDR3 DNA follows: TGTGCCAGCAGCCGAACTAGTCCCCGAGGGCAGGGAGCCGACTATGGCTACACCTTC.

The J gene is TRBJ2-2, the V gene TRBV24-1, with 8 bases lining up with TRBD1. The germline V gene encodes CDR1 KGHDR and CDR2 SFDVKD. This CDR3 is built from 17 residues. V shed 4 bases and J 5 bases; nucleotides not matched to a gene: 11. CDR3 in DNA: TGTGCCACCAGTGACCAGGGGACAGGAGGGATAACCGGGGAGCTGTTTTTT. Translated, it gives CATSDQGTGGITGELFF.

The chain is built from TRBV14 and TRBJ1-1; perhaps TRBD1 as D (5 bases). Trimming cost V 0 bases and J 4 bases, with 12 bases left between them. The CDR3 sequence is 15 residues long. Germline V gene sequence: CDR1 SGHDN, CDR2 FVKESK. The CDR3 reads CASSQEQDVSTEAFF. DNA of the CDR3: TGTGCCAGCAGCCAAGAACAGGATGTGAGCACTGAAGCTTTCTTT.

V is TRBV30 and J is TRBJ2-1; D is possibly TRBD1 (5 bases). The CDR3 covers 14 residues. The V and J ends lost 5 bases and 5 bases respectively, with 16 bases between them. The germline V gene encodes CDR1 GTSNPN and CDR2 SVGIG (reference sequence). Written as DNA, the CDR3 is TGTGCCTGGGATGGAGACAGAACTGACAATGAGCAGTTCTTC. Translation gives CAWDGDRTDNEQFF.

This clone has just one count. The V call is TRBV27, the J call TRBJ1-4; 7 bases line up with TRBD1. The CDR3 covers 18 residues. The V and J ends lost 5 bases and 0 bases, in that order; junction bases with no gene match: 12. The germline V gene has CDR1 MNHEY and CDR2 SMNVEV (reference sequence). CDR3 bases: TGTGCCAGCAGTCCCGAGGGGGCAGGGGAAGCAACTAATGAAAAACTGTTTTTT. This encodes CASSPEGAGEATNEKLFF.

This sequence joins TRBV7-2 and TRBJ2-5; a possible D gene is TRBD1 (6 bases). The CDR3 has 15 residues. V was trimmed by 6 bases and J by 1 base, leaving 15 bases between them. Germline V gene lookup returns CDR1 SGHTA and CDR2 FQGNSA. The CDR3 DNA reads as TGTGCCAGCAGTTCGTCCCGACAGGTCCAAGAGACCCAGTACTTC. Amino acids: CASSSSRQVQETQYF.

The CDR3 is CASSDAGYDNEQFF. CDR3 bases: TGTGCCAGCAGTGACGCAGGGTATGACAATGAGCAGTTCTTC. This chain links TRBV6-1 with TRBJ2-1, with TRBD1 as a possible D gene (5 bases). The CDR3 covers 14 residues. V was clipped by 3 bases and J by 5 bases, with 11 bases between them. In germline, CDR1 is MNHNS, CDR2 SASEGT.

J is TRBJ1-6 and V is TRBV28; tentative D call: TRBD1 (5 bases). The V gene's germline CDR1 is MDHEN and CDR2 SYDVKM. V was shortened by 5 bases and J by 10 bases, with 24 bases between the two germline ends. The CDR3 consists of 17 residues. The DNA for the CDR3 is TGTGCCAGCAGTCGGGGCCCGACGGATCAAATCGGCTCACCCCTCCACTTT. Translation: CASSRGPTDQIGSPLHF.

The chain carries TRBV28 and TRBJ1-1; D is ambiguous. V lost 3 bases, J lost 2 bases, and 10 bases lay in between. The CDR3 is 14 residues long. The V gene's germline CDR1 is MDHEN and CDR2 SYDVKM. CDR3: CASSFGPINTEAFF. The CDR3 DNA reads as TGTGCCAGCAGTTTTGGCCCAATAAACACTGAAGCTTTCTTT.

In this sample, this clone turned up once. The identical CDR3 is also encoded by other nucleotide sequences in the sample. J is TRBJ2-1 and V is TRBV6-5; D is unclear. CDR3 size: 13 residues. The germline V gene encodes CDR1 MNHEY and CDR2 SVGAGI. Trimming pared 6 bases from V and 1 base from J, leaving 7 bases between. The CDR3 region has the DNA TGTGCCAGCAGCTCTTCATCCTACAATGAGCAGTTCTTC. It translates to CASSSSSYNEQFF.

The rearrangement joins TRBV27 to TRBJ1-1; TRBD1 aligns across 8 bases. Germline CDR1 is MNHEY and CDR2 is SMNVEV (reference sequence). This CDR3 region has 15 residues. With V trimmed by 5 bases and J by 3 bases, 8 bases remained unmatched. The DNA of the CDR3 is TGTGCCAGCAGTGGAAGGACAGGGTGGGACACTGAAGCTTTCTTT. Protein sequence: CASSGRTGWDTEAFF.

This clone was counted between two and nine times. The chain carries TRBV28 and TRBJ2-7, with TRBD2 matching over 11 bases. V dropped 7 bases and J dropped 5; count of bases not matched to a gene: 19. The CDR3 is made up of 18 amino acids. Per germline, CDR1 MDHEN and CDR2 SYDVKM. CDR3 sequence (DNA): TGTGCCAGCAATCCTACTAGCGGGAGATCCCGAGGAGGCCACGAGCAGTACTTC. This encodes CASNPTSGRSRGGHEQYF.

This rearrangement joins TRBV5-1 to TRBJ1-6; TRBD1 agrees at 8 bases. J was trimmed by 10 bases and V by 0 bases; bases with no gene match: 6. In germline, CDR1 is SGHRS, CDR2 YFSETQ. The CDR3 has 15 residues. The CDR3 sequence: CASSLGQGFGSPLHF. In DNA form, the CDR3 reads TGCGCCAGCAGCTTGGGACAGGGGTTTGGGTCACCCCTCCACTTT.

The chain carries TRBV4-2 and TRBJ1-5; TRBD1 is a possible D gene (5 bases). Germline loops: CDR1 LGHNA, CDR2 YNFKEQ. Trimming took off 3 bases at V and 1 base at J, with 10 bases between the two ends. The length of the CDR3 is 15 residues. The CDR3 protein is CASSQTAQSNQPQHF. CDR3 nucleotide sequence: TGTGCCAGCAGCCAGACAGCGCAAAGCAATCAGCCCCAGCATTTT.

V and J are TRBV7-9 and TRBJ1-2; 12 bases agree with TRBD1. V shed 4 bases, J shed 1 base, and the junction held 10 bases outside the gene matches. Germline V gene lookup returns CDR1 SEHNR and CDR2 FQNEAQ (reference sequence). This CDR3 region has 18 residues. The CDR3 DNA sequence: TGTGCCAGCAGCTCAATCCGGGACAGGGGGCCTAATAACTATGGCTACACCTTC. This sequence encodes CASSSIRDRGPNNYGYTF.

This clone was seen once. The chain carries TRBV7-9 and TRBJ1-1, with a weak D call TRBD1 (6 bases). Trimming cost V 4 bases and J 1 base, with 13 bases left between them. Germline V lookup: CDR1 SEHNR, CDR2 FQNEAQ (reference sequence). This CDR3 has 15 amino acids. The CDR3 sequence: CASSSLGGSNTEAFF. The CDR3 nucleotides are TGTGCCAGCAGCTCCCTAGGGGGGTCGAACACTGAAGCTTTCTTT.

J is TRBJ2-7 and V is TRBV10-1; D may be TRBD1 or TRBD2 (5 bases each). This CDR3 contains 11 residues. Looked up from germline, CDR1 is WNHNN and CDR2 is SYGVQD (reference sequence). V was shortened by 2 bases and J by 7 bases, with 6 bases between the two germline ends. Here the CDR3 reads CASSEEGEQYF. The CDR3, as DNA: TGCGCCAGCAGTGAGGAGGGGGAGCAGTACTTC.

In the case of this clone: Different DNA sequences within this sample yield the same CDR3. The chain employs TRBV6-2 or TRBV6-3 and TRBJ2-3; 10 bases line up with TRBD2. V trimming: 0 bases; J trimming: 3 bases; junction bases outside the gene matches: 0. This CDR3 contains 15 residues. The germline V gene has CDR1 MNHEY and CDR2 SVGEGT. CDR3: CASSYSGLATDTQYF. The CDR3 DNA reads as TGTGCCAGCAGTTACTCGGGACTAGCGACAGATACGCAGTATTTT.

The J gene is TRBJ1-4, the V gene TRBV6-5; the D gene is possibly TRBD1 (5 bases). V gave up 6 bases and J gave up 5 bases, with 13 bases separating them. There are 14 residues in the CDR3. Germline V gives CDR1 MNHEY, CDR2 SVGAGI. In DNA, the CDR3 is TGTGCCAGCAGGGCCGACAGAAACAATGAAAAACTGTTTTTT. The encoded protein is CASRADRNNEKLFF.

The chain recombines TRBV6-2 or TRBV6-3 with TRBJ1-1, with a weak D call TRBD1 (6 bases). The germline CDR1 and CDR2 sequences are MNHEY and SVGEGT. The CDR3 covers 14 residues. Trimming removed 2 bases at V and 3 bases at J, with 10 bases between. CDR3 nucleotide sequence: TGTGCCAGCAGTTACGAGGGGGGGGACACTGAAGCTTTCTTT. Translation gives CASSYEGGDTEAFF.

This chain connects TRBV29-1 to TRBJ1-1; D possibly corresponds to TRBD1 (5 bases). Germline V gene lookup returns CDR1 SQVTM and CDR2 ANQGSEA. Trimming removed 7 bases at V and 4 bases at J, with 13 bases between. This CDR3 contains 12 residues. The CDR3 spells CSGGGLSTEAFF. CDR3 DNA: TGCAGCGGGGGGGGACTGAGCACTGAAGCTTTCTTT.

This chain joins TRBV7-2 and TRBJ2-5; D gene ambiguous. V was shortened by 8 bases and J by 4 bases, with 17 bases between the two germline ends. CDR3 length equals 14 residues. The germline V gene has CDR1 SGHTA and CDR2 FQGNSA. The DNA of the CDR3 is TGTGCCAGCGGACCGACGCCTCGGATAGAGACCCAGTACTTC. This encodes CASGPTPRIETQYF.

V is TRBV19 and J is TRBJ2-3; the match to TRBD2 covers 8 bases. The CDR3 is made up of 15 amino acids. J lost 2 bases, V lost 4 bases, and 5 bases had no gene match. The germline CDR1 and CDR2 sequences are LNHDA and SQIVND (reference sequence). The CDR3 loop is CASSSGGGFTDTQYF. The CDR3 coding sequence is TGTGCCAGTAGTAGTGGCGGGGGGTTCACAGATACGCAGTATTTT.

V gene TRBV7-2 combines with J gene TRBJ2-7; D could derive from TRBD1 or TRBD2 (5 bases each). This CDR3 has 14 amino acids. The germline V gene has CDR1 SGHTA and CDR2 FQGNSA. V shed 1 base and J shed 1 base, with 8 bases lying between them. In nucleotides, the CDR3 is TGTGCCAGCAGCTTAGTTGGGGGTTCCTACGAGCAGTACTTC. Translated: CASSLVGGSYEQYF.

This sequence joins TRBV6-2 or TRBV6-3 and TRBJ1-2, with TRBD1 matching 8 bases. Germline CDR1 MNHEY, CDR2 SVGEGT. The CDR3 is made up of 15 amino acids. V was pared by 5 bases and J by 4 bases, with 9 bases of the junction left unmatched. The CDR3 region is CASSTGQAAFYGYTF. CDR3 DNA sequence: TGTGCCAGCAGTACGGGACAGGCCGCGTTCTATGGCTACACCTTC.